This T cell receptor beta chain was found in a study of cytomegalovirus exposure and HLA in healthy donors. The CDR3 runs 13 residues. The PCR ran on 60 Vbeta and 13 Jbeta primers. TCRdb's copy holds only in-frame clones and misses some; the assay was immunoSEQ multiplex PCR. This sample has 100,000 to 150,000 clones, with less than 80% found just once. The chain carries TRBV12-1 and TRBJ2-7; the table's D call of TRBD1 was not tested on the DNA. TRBV12-1 represents a pseudogene. The origin of this receptor is a man between 45 and 60 years old in good health and CMV-seronegative. The sequenced sample consisted of PBMCs. CDR3 amino acids: CASSLAGIHEQYF. As DNA, the CDR3 is TGTGCCAGCAGCTTAGCAGGGATTCACGAGCAGTACTTC.